The 29 T cell receptor beta chains in this list originate from one sample, sequenced in a study of T-cell reconstitution after alpha-beta-depleted transplantation in children. As it was prepared, the TCRbeta library received unique molecular identifiers. TCRdb processed the PCR reads anew with MiXCR; each CDR3 protein has one entry. The data show a few hundred thousand distinct CDR3 sequences, more than 8% seen once. The sample consisted of PBMCs from the stem cell graft donor, taken from the stem cell graft. The source is a human donor who donated a stem cell graft to a child with SCID.

The gene calls are TRBV6-2 or TRBV6-3 and TRBJ2-1, with a weak D call TRBD1 (6 bases). The CDR3 loop spans 18 amino acids. CDR1 is MNHEY, CDR2 SVGEGT, per germline. V lost 2 bases and J 5 bases, leaving 22 bases between the germline ends. The CDR3 DNA reads as TGTGCCAGCAGTTACCCCCCGGACAGTTCCCAACCTCACAATGAGCAGTTCTTC. It yields the protein CASSYPPDSSQPHNEQFF.

This clonotype was recorded many times. V gene TRBV6-5 combines with J gene TRBJ1-1; weak D call: TRBD1 (6 bases). The CDR3 consists of 14 residues. CDR1 is MNHEY and CDR2 is SVGAGI in the germline V gene. Trimming cost V 2 bases and J 1 base, with 8 bases left between them. The CDR3 nucleotides are TGTGCCAGCAGTTACAACAGGGCGAACACTGAAGCTTTCTTT. Translation: CASSYNRANTEAFF.

This clonotype appeared a few times. The CDR3 DNA reads as TGTGCCAGCAGTCCCCTTATTTGGGGGAGCACAGATACGCAGTATTTT. Protein sequence: CASSPLIWGSTDTQYF. The gene calls are TRBV12-3 or TRBV12-4 and TRBJ2-3; tentatively, D is TRBD1 or TRBD2 (5 bases each). V gave up 5 bases and J gave up 0 bases, with 15 bases separating them. This CDR3 region has 16 residues.

This chain joins TRBV6-5 and TRBJ2-7; TRBD1 aligns across 8 bases. CDR1 and CDR2 from the germline V gene are MNHEY and SVGAGI. V was pared by 4 bases and J by 4 bases, with 6 bases of the junction left unmatched. This CDR3 spans 14 amino acids. In DNA, the CDR3 is TGTGCCAGCAGTTTTTTAACAGGGGGTTACGAGCAGTACTTC. This encodes CASSFLTGGYEQYF.

This clonotype was picked up many times. This chain joins TRBV5-1 and TRBJ1-2, with D unclear. Germline CDR1 and CDR2: SGHRS and YFSETQ. V was shortened by 1 base and J by 0 bases, with 4 bases between the two germline ends. The CDR3 has 13 amino acids. The CDR3 coding sequence is TGCGCCAGCAGCTTGACAGCTAACTATGGCTACACCTTC. It translates to CASSLTANYGYTF.

The CDR3 nucleotides are TGTGCCAGCAGCTTTTTCCCACCATCGAACACTGAAGCTTTCTTT. Translation: CASSFFPPSNTEAFF. The rearrangement joins TRBV7-2 to TRBJ1-1; no clear D gene. Trimming left V 3 bases short and J 1 base short, with 12 bases between. This CDR3 region has 15 residues. The V gene's germline CDR1 is SGHTA and CDR2 FQGNSA.

This clonotype was detected ten times or more. The CDR3: CSVEYSTDTQYF. In DNA, the CDR3 is TGCAGCGTTGAATACAGCACAGATACGCAGTATTTT. The chain recombines TRBV29-1 with TRBJ2-3; D call uncertain. Germline V gene lookup returns CDR1 SQVTM and CDR2 ANQGSEA. V lost 2 bases to trimming and J lost 0 bases, with 3 bases between them. The CDR3 contains 12 residues.

This clonotype occurred many times. The genes are TRBV9 and TRBJ1-4, with 8 nucleotides matching TRBD1. This CDR3 region has 17 residues. Trimming removed 3 bases from V and 4 bases from J; junction bases left unmatched: 11. Germline V CDR1 and CDR2: SGDLS, YYNGEE. CDR3 in amino acids: CASSALSGGEVNEKLFF. Written as DNA, the CDR3 is TGTGCCAGCAGCGCGCTTTCAGGGGGCGAGGTTAATGAAAAACTGTTTTTT.

This chain links TRBV12-3 or TRBV12-4 with TRBJ2-3, with D perhaps TRBD2 (6 bases). The CDR3 spans 13 residues. The germline V and J ends were trimmed by 7 bases and 2 bases, with 10 bases remaining between them. CDR3 sequence: CASTRDFTDTQYF. The CDR3, as DNA: TGTGCCAGCACCCGGGACTTCACAGATACGCAGTATTTT.

This clonotype was counted many times. The chain links TRBV12-3 or TRBV12-4 to TRBJ2-3; possible D gene TRBD2, 7 bases. This CDR3 contains 16 residues. V lost 2 bases and J lost 2, with 14 bases in between. This CDR3 is CASSLFAGAVTDTQYF. In DNA form, the CDR3 reads TGTGCCAGCAGTTTATTTGCGGGGGCGGTCACAGATACGCAGTATTTT.

The J gene is TRBJ1-1, the V gene TRBV9; D not certain. The CDR3 spans 16 residues. The V gene lost 4 bases and the J gene lost 1 base, with 17 bases spanning the gap. CDR1 SGDLS and CDR2 YYNGEE come from the germline V gene. The CDR3 nucleotides read TGTGCCAGCAGCTTCTCCGGGTCTTTACGGAACACTGAAGCTTTCTTT. It translates to CASSFSGSLRNTEAFF.

The chain recombines TRBV10-1 with TRBJ2-3, with 9 bases fitting TRBD2. The CDR3 is 16 amino acids. V lost 1 base to trimming and J lost 4 bases; unmatched junction nucleotides: 6. Germline V CDR1 and CDR2: WNHNN, SYGVQD (reference sequence). The CDR3 loop reads CASSELIAGAPDTQYF. Here the CDR3 DNA reads TGCGCCAGCAGTGAGTTGATAGCGGGGGCCCCAGATACGCAGTATTTT.

This chain joins TRBV27 and TRBJ2-3; 8 bases align to TRBD1. The CDR3 extends over 14 amino acids. The V segment lost 8 bases and the J segment 1 base; nucleotides outside the gene matches: 5. CDR1 and CDR2 (germline): MNHEY, SMNVEV (reference sequence). The CDR3 here is CASGRGRGTDTQYF. For the CDR3, the DNA is TGTGCCAGCGGCAGGGGGCGAGGCACAGATACGCAGTATTTT.

The chain combines TRBV9 with TRBJ2-7; D possibly corresponds to TRBD2 (5 bases). Germline CDR1 reads SGDLS; CDR2 reads YYNGEE. V shed 4 bases and J shed 2 bases, with 16 bases lying between them. The CDR3 is 15 amino acids. CDR3 residues: CASSPMAGGTYEQYF. The CDR3 coding sequence is TGTGCCAGCAGCCCCATGGCGGGTGGTACCTACGAGCAGTACTTC.

The rearrangement joins TRBV10-2 to TRBJ2-7; TRBD2 matches at 10 bases. After removal of 7 bases from V and 7 bases from J, the junction contained 7 bases not matched to a gene. Germline loops: CDR1 WSHSY, CDR2 SAAADI. The CDR3 loop spans 13 amino acids. The CDR3 loop is CASIASGGREQYF. DNA of the CDR3: TGCGCCAGCATTGCTAGCGGGGGTCGTGAGCAGTACTTC.

DNA for the CDR3: TGCAGCGCTGGAACGGACACCCTACAGTACTTC. Protein product: CSAGTDTLQYF. The chain has TRBV29-1 and TRBJ2-4, with a weak D call TRBD1 (5 bases). Trimming shortened V by 7 bases and J by 13 bases, and 17 bases separated the two germline ends. Germline lookup yields CDR1 SQVTM and CDR2 ANQGSEA. This CDR3 comprises 11 residues.

This clonotype appeared many times. This chain uses TRBV15 with TRBJ2-3; D is unresolved. Trimming removed 1 base from V and 3 bases from J, with 8 bases in between. Germline lookup yields CDR1 LNHNV and CDR2 YYDKDF (reference sequence). The CDR3 sequence is 14 residues long. The CDR3 nucleotides are TGTGCCACCAGCAGAGTAAGAGTTACAGATACGCAGTATTTT. Translated, it gives CATSRVRVTDTQYF.

This clonotype was observed a few times. The V call is TRBV10-3, the J call TRBJ2-2; D is perhaps TRBD1 (6 bases). V was shortened by 6 bases and J by 0 bases, with 8 bases between the two germline ends. Germline values: CDR1 ENHRY, CDR2 SYGVKD. The CDR3 length is 14 residues. CDR3 region: CAIRRQANTGELFF. The CDR3, as DNA: TGTGCCATCAGGAGACAGGCGAACACCGGGGAGCTGTTTTTT.

There are many counts of this clonotype. The V call is TRBV11-2, the J call TRBJ1-1; 7 positions match TRBD1. The germline V gene has CDR1 SGHAT and CDR2 FQNNGV. The CDR3 length is 12 residues. Unmatched junction bases numbered 0, after V lost 2 bases and J lost 6 bases. CDR3 amino acids: CASSLQGAEAFF. For the CDR3, the DNA is TGTGCCAGCAGCTTACAGGGGGCTGAAGCTTTCTTT.

The chain joins TRBV2 to TRBJ2-3; the match to TRBD2 covers 12 bases. CDR3 length equals 17 residues. V gave up 8 bases and J gave up 1 base; unmatched junction bases: 10. CDR1 and CDR2 from the germline V gene are SNHLY and FYNNEI. This CDR3 reads CASGLASGGAGTDTQYF. The CDR3 DNA follows: TGTGCCAGCGGGTTGGCTAGCGGGGGGGCCGGCACAGATACGCAGTATTTT.

The chain carries TRBV5-1 and TRBJ1-4, with D perhaps TRBD1 (5 bases). There are 16 residues in the CDR3. CDR1 SGHRS and CDR2 YFSETQ come from the germline V gene. V lost 6 bases, J lost 10 bases, and 25 bases lay in between. CDR3 coding DNA: TGCGCCAGCATGGGGGACTTCAGGGCGGATCAAGGAAAACTGTTTTTT. Protein product: CASMGDFRADQGKLFF. Full variable domain (remainder filled in from reference TRBV5-1 and TRBJ1-4): KAGVTQTPRYLIKTRGQQVTLSCSPISGHRSVSWYQQTPGQGLQFLFEYFSETQRNKGNFPGRFSGRQFSNSRSEMNVSTLELGDSALYLCASMGDFRADQGKLFFGSGTQLSVL.

In its sample, this clonotype was seen a few times. This chain links TRBV5-1 with TRBJ2-5; TRBD2 is a possible D gene (5 bases). The germline V gene has CDR1 SGHRS and CDR2 YFSETQ. Between the trimmed V and J ends, which lost 4 bases and 4 bases, there was a span of 14 bases. The CDR3 consists of 14 residues. The CDR3 region is CASSLDLAGETQYF. CDR3 nucleotides: TGCGCCAGCAGCCTGGACCTAGCCGGAGAGACCCAGTACTTC.

This clonotype was seen a few times. The V and J genes are TRBV12-3 or TRBV12-4 and TRBJ2-2; 12 nucleotides line up with TRBD2. The CDR3 length is 16 residues. The J segment lost 3 bases and the V segment lost 5 bases, leaving 4 bases of the junction unmatched. CDR3 amino acids: CASSPLAGGYTGELFF. The CDR3 DNA reads as TGTGCCAGCAGTCCTCTAGCGGGGGGGTACACCGGGGAGCTGTTTTTT.

This clonotype was counted at least ten times. J is TRBJ2-1 and V is TRBV7-9; 9 bases fit TRBD2. The germline gives CDR1 SEHNR, CDR2 FQNEAQ (reference sequence). CDR3 length equals 15 residues. The J segment lost 1 base and the V segment lost 5 bases, leaving 3 bases of the junction unmatched. The chain's CDR3 is CASSGGGASYNEQFF. Written as DNA, the CDR3 is TGTGCCAGCAGCGGCGGGGGGGCGTCCTACAATGAGCAGTTCTTC.

The CDR3 DNA sequence: TGTGCCAGCAGACAAGACATGGCGAACACCGGGGAGCTGTTTTTT. Its protein is CASRQDMANTGELFF. The chain combines TRBV6-4 with TRBJ2-2; D is uncertain. The CDR3 sequence is 15 residues long. V lost 6 bases and J lost 0, with 11 bases in between. The germline gives CDR1 MRHNA, CDR2 SNTAGT.

This clonotype came up a few times. V usage is TRBV7-6 and J usage is TRBJ1-4; TRBD1 agrees at 8 bases. The CDR3 covers 14 residues. Germline assignment: CDR1 SGHVS and CDR2 FNYEAQ. The J segment lost 8 bases and the V segment lost 2 bases, leaving 4 bases of the junction unmatched. The CDR3, as DNA: TGTGCCAGCAGCTTATCAGGGGGCCGGGAAAAACTGTTTTTT. Protein sequence: CASSLSGGREKLFF. The whole variable domain, remainder taken from reference TRBV7-6 and TRBJ1-4, is GAGVSQSPRYKVTKRGQDVALRCDPISGHVSLYWYRQALGQGPEFLTYFNYEAQQDKSGLPNDRFSAERPEGSISTLTIQRTEQRDSAMYRCASSLSGGREKLFFGSGTQLSVL.

This chain joins TRBV7-2 and TRBJ2-1; 9 bases line up with TRBD1. There are 16 residues in the CDR3. The germline V gene has CDR1 SGHTA and CDR2 FQGNSA. With 6 bases clipped from V and 4 bases from J, the junction kept 10 bases outside the gene matches. CDR3 amino acids: CASRRTQGAWYNEQFF. In DNA form, the CDR3 reads TGTGCCAGCAGAAGAACACAGGGGGCTTGGTACAATGAGCAGTTCTTC.

This rearrangement joins TRBV10-3 to TRBJ1-3; 9 bases align to TRBD1. V shed 3 bases, J shed 2 bases, and the junction held 8 bases outside the gene matches. This CDR3 is built from 17 residues. Germline V CDR1 and CDR2: ENHRY, SYGVKD. Here the CDR3 DNA reads TGTGCCATCAGTGATGGCCTGGGGACAGGGACTGGAAACACCATATATTTT. The encoded protein is CAISDGLGTGTGNTIYF.

Comments on this clonotype: The CDR3 ends on some other residue instead of the conserved phenylalanine or tryptophan, so this is likely a read error. The chain is built from TRBV6-1 and TRBJ2-3, with 9 bases that match TRBD1. Trimming removed 8 bases from V and 5 bases from J; junction bases left unmatched: 8. Germline CDR1 MNHNS, CDR2 SASEGT. CDR3 length: 14 amino acids. CDR3 sequence: CASRRTGDRDTQYL. CDR3 coding DNA: TGTGCCAGCCGAAGGACAGGGGATCGAGATACGCAGTATCTT.